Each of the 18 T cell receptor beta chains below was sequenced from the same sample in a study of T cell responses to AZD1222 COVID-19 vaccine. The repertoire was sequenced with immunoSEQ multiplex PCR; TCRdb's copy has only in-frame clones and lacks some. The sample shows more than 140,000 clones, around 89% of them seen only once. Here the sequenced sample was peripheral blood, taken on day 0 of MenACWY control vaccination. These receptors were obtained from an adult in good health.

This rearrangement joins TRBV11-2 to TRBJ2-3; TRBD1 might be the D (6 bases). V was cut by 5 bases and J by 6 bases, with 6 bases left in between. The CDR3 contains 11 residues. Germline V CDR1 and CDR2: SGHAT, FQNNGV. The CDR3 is CASSTGDTQYF. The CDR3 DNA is TGTGCCAGCAGCACAGGGGATACGCAGTATTTT.

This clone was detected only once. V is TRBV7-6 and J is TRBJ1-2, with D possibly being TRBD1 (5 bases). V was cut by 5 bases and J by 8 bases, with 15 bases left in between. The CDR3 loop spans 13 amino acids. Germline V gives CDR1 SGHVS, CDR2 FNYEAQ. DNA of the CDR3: TGTGCCAGCAGCCTTTCCGCAGGGCTGGGCTACACCTTC. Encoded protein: CASSLSAGLGYTF.

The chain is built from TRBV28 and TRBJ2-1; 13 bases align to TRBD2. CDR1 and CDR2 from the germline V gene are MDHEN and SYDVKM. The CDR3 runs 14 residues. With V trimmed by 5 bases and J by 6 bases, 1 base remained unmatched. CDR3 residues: CASSTSGGANEQFF. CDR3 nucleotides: TGTGCCAGCAGTACTAGCGGGGGGGCCAATGAGCAGTTCTTC.

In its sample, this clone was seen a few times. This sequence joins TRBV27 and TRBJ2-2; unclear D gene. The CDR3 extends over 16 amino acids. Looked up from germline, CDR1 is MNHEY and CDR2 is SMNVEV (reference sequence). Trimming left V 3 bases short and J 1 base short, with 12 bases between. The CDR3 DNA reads TGTGCCAGCAGTTTCGGCTTCTCCCTGAACACCGGGGAGCTGTTTTTT. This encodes CASSFGFSLNTGELFF.

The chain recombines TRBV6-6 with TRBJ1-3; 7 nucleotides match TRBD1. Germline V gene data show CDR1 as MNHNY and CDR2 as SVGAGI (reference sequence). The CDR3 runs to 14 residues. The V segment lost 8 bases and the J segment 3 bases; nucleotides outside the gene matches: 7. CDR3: CASENRGIGNTIYF. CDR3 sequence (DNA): TGTGCCAGCGAGAACAGGGGAATTGGAAACACCATATATTTT.

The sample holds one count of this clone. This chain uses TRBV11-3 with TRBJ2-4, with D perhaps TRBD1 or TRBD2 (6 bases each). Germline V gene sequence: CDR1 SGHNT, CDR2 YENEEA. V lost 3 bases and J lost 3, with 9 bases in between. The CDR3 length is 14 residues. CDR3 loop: CASSFEGGKNIQYF. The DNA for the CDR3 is TGTGCCAGCAGCTTCGAGGGGGGCAAAAACATTCAGTACTTC.

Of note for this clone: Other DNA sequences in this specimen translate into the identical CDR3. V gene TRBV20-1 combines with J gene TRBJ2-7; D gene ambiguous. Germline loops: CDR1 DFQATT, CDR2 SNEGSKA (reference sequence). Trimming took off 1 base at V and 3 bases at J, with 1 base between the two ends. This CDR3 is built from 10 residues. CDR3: CSARGYEQYF. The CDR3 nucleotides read TGCAGTGCTAGAGGCTACGAGCAGTACTTC.

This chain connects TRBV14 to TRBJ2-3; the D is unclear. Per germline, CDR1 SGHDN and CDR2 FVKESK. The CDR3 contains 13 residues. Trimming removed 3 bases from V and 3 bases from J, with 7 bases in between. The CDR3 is CASSQVSTDTQYF. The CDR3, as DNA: TGTGCCAGCAGCCAGGTGTCGACAGATACGCAGTATTTT.

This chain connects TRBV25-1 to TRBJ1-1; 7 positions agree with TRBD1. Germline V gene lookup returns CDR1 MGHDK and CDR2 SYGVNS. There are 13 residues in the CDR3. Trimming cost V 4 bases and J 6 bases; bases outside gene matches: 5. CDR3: CASSGQGFAEAFF. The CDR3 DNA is TGTGCCAGCAGTGGACAGGGTTTCGCTGAAGCTTTCTTT.

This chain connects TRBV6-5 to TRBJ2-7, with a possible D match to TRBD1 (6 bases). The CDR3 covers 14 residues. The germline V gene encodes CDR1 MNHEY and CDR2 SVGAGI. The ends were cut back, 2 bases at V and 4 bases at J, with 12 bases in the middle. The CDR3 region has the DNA TGTGCCAGCAGTTACGGGACATCGGGATACGAGCAGTACTTC. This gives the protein CASSYGTSGYEQYF.

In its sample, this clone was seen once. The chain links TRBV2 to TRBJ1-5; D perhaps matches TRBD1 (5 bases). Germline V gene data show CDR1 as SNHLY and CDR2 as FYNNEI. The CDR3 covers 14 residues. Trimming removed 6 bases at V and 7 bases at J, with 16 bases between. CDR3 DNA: TGTGCCAGCAGCGGACCCGCAGGGTCCCAGCCCCAGCATTTT. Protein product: CASSGPAGSQPQHF.

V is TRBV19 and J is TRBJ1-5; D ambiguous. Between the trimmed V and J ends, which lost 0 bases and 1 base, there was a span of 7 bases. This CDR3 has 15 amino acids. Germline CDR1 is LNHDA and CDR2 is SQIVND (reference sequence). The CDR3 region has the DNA TGTGCCAGTAGTATAGATCGCGGGAGCAATCAGCCCCAGCATTTT. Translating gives CASSIDRGSNQPQHF.

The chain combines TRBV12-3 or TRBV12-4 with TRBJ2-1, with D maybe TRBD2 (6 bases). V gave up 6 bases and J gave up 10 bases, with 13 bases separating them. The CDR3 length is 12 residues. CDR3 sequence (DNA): TGTGCCAGCAGGGTTAGCGGTTACGAGCAGTTCTTC. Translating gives CASRVSGYEQFF.

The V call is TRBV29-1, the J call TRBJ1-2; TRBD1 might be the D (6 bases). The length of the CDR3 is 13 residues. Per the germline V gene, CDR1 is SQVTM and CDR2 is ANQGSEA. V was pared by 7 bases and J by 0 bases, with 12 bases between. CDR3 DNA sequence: TGCAGCGCAAGACAGGTGTCTAACTATGGCTACACCTTC. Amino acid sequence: CSARQVSNYGYTF.

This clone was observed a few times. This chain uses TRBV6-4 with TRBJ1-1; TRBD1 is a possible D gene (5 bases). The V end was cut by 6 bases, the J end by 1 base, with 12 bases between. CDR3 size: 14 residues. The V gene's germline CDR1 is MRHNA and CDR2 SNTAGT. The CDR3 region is CASSTGRWNTEAFF. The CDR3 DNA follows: TGTGCCAGCAGCACAGGTCGGTGGAACACTGAAGCTTTCTTT.

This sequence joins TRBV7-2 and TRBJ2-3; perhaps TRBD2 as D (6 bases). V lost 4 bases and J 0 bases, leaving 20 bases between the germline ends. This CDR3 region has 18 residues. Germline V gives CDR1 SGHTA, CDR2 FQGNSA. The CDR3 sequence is CASSSLAEQPSSTDTQYF. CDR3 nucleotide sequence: TGTGCCAGCAGCTCATTAGCGGAACAACCATCTAGCACAGATACGCAGTATTTT.

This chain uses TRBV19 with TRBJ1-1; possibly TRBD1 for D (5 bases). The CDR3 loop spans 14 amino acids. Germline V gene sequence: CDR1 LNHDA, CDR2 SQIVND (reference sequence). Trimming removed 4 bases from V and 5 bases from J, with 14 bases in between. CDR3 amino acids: CASSTLAGSTEAFF. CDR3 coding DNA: TGTGCCAGTAGTACGTTGGCAGGGAGTACTGAAGCTTTCTTT. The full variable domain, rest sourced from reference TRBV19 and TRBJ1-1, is DGGITQSPKYLFRKEGQNVTLSCEQNLNHDAMYWYRQDPGQGLRLIYYSQIVNDFQKGDIAEGYSVSREKKESFPLTVTSAQKNPTAFYLCASSTLAGSTEAFFGQGTRLTVV.

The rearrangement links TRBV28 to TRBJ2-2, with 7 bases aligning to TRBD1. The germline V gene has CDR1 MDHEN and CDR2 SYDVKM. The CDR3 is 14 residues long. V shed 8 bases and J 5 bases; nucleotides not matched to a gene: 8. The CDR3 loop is CASGRQGGTGELFF. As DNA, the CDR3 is TGTGCCAGCGGTAGACAGGGCGGGACCGGGGAGCTGTTTTTT. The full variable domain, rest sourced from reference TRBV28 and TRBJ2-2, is DVKVTQSSRYLVKRTGEKVFLECVQDMDHENMFWYRQDPGLGLRLIYFSYDVKMKEKGDIPEGYSVSREKKERFSLILESASTNQTSMYLCASGRQGGTGELFFGEGSRLTVL.